Sequencing of this TCR beta chain was carried out in a study of cytomegalovirus exposure and HLA in healthy donors. Primers included in the PCR were 60 Vbeta and 13 Jbeta primers. Only in-frame clones appear in the TCRdb table, and some are missing; sequencing was by immunoSEQ multiplex PCR. The table records about 140,000 clones, about 80% of them present only once. Study-wide results and caveats: As a later analysis showed, a missense DCLRE1C variant was linked to trimming of TCR beta V- and J-genes. The study labeled 164 TCR beta chains cytomegalovirus-associated. Among TCR beta chains of equal frequency, HLA-associated ones were more clonally expanded in a later analysis.

This CDR3 is built from 17 residues. Trimming left V 1 base short and J 11 bases short, with 22 bases between. Germline CDR1 is SGHRS and CDR2 is YFSETQ. This clone was recorded a few times. Its antigen is undetermined. The rearrangement joins TRBV5-1 to TRBJ1-6; D is perhaps TRBD1 (5 bases). The sample was PBMCs. The source of this sequence is a woman aged 60 to 75 in good health and CMV-seropositive. CDR3 sequence reads: CASSLRAQGSEEPPLHF. The CDR3 DNA follows: TGCGCCAGCAGCTTGCGGGCCCAGGGTTCCGAGGAGCCACCCCTCCACTTT.